One and the same sample provided the 19 T cell receptor beta chains below, sequenced in a study of blood T cell repertoires in COVID-19. Sequencing was performed with immunoSEQ multiplex PCR; in TCRdb, only in-frame clones are kept and a portion is missing. The sample holds hundreds of thousands of clones; approximately 90% are singletons and the top ten take 4% to 5.5%. Source material: peripheral blood. These receptors all stem from a young woman with acute or convalescent COVID-19.

This clone has a single count. The CDR3, as DNA: TGTGCCTGGTCGCGGCATGAGCCCCATGGCTACACCTTC. This sequence encodes CAWSRHEPHGYTF. V usage is TRBV30 and J usage is TRBJ1-2; D uncertain. Trimming removed 5 bases at V and 6 bases at J, with 16 bases between. CDR1 and CDR2 (germline): GTSNPN, SVGIG (reference sequence). This CDR3 comprises 13 residues.

The rearrangement links TRBV4-2 to TRBJ2-7, with 10 nucleotides matching TRBD1. Germline CDR1 is LGHNA and CDR2 is YNFKEQ. The length of the CDR3 is 15 residues. Unmatched junction bases numbered 5, after V lost 1 base and J lost 5 bases. The CDR3 loop is CASSQVDRGLDEQYF. CDR3 sequence (DNA): TGTGCCAGCAGCCAAGTAGACAGGGGGCTCGACGAGCAGTACTTC.

This chain links TRBV4-1 with TRBJ1-1; 8 bases are shared with TRBD1. The CDR3 contains 15 residues. The junction had 6 bases not matched to a gene; V was cut back by 4 bases and J by 2 bases. Germline V gene lookup returns CDR1 MGHRA and CDR2 YSYEKL. The CDR3 reads CASSLRTGRNTEAFF. The DNA of the CDR3 is TGCGCCAGCAGCCTCAGGACAGGGAGAAACACTGAAGCTTTCTTT.

The chain couples TRBV7-3 to TRBJ2-6, with 9 bases fitting TRBD1. The CDR3 is 19 residues long. Trimming at V came to 5 bases and at J to 0 bases, leaving 11 bases not matched to a gene. The V gene's germline CDR1 is SGHTA and CDR2 FQGTGA. The CDR3 DNA sequence: TGTGCCAGCAGCCCTCGAACCGGGACAGGGAACTCTGGGGCCAACGTCCTGACTTTC. This codes for CASSPRTGTGNSGANVLTF. The variable domain in full, completed from reference TRBV7-3 and TRBJ2-6, reads GAGVSQTPSNKVTEKGKYVELRCDPISGHTALYWYRQSLGQGPEFLIYFQGTGAADDSGLPNDRFFAVRPEGSVSTLKIQRTERGDSAVYLCASSPRTGTGNSGANVLTFGAGSRLTVL.

The chain couples TRBV6-6 to TRBJ2-7; TRBD1 aligns across 12 bases. Germline CDR1 MNHNY, CDR2 SVGAGI (reference sequence). The length of the CDR3 is 15 residues. V trimming: 2 bases; J trimming: 6 bases; junction bases outside the gene matches: 5. CDR3 loop: CASSYPGQGASEQYF. CDR3 DNA sequence: TGTGCCAGCAGTTACCCGGGACAGGGGGCCTCCGAGCAGTACTTC.

V usage is TRBV7-9 and J usage is TRBJ1-1; 9 bases match TRBD1. This CDR3 is 16 amino acids long. Germline trimming cut 5 bases from V and 2 bases from J; bases unmatched to any gene: 9. Germline V CDR1 and CDR2: SEHNR, FQNEAQ (reference sequence). In nucleotides, the CDR3 is TGTGCCAGCAGCCGACCGGGACAGGGACTAAACACTGAAGCTTTCTTT. Amino acids: CASSRPGQGLNTEAFF.

This chain links TRBV4-1 with TRBJ2-1; possible D gene TRBD1, 5 bases. Germline V lookup: CDR1 MGHRA, CDR2 YSYEKL. Deletions cut 0 bases from V and 9 bases from J, with 12 bases between. The CDR3 is 14 residues long. CDR3 nucleotides: TGCGCCAGCAGCCAAGATCTAAGGGGCGGTGAGCAGTTCTTC. The encoded protein is CASSQDLRGGEQFF.

The CDR3 spells CASSLTGLGYNEQFF. DNA of the CDR3: TGTGCCAGCAGCTTGACAGGGCTCGGATACAATGAGCAGTTCTTC. V and J are TRBV7-9 and TRBJ2-1; 7 nucleotides agree with TRBD1. The V gene end was trimmed by 3 bases and the J gene end by 4 bases; junction bases not matched to a gene: 6. Germline V gene data show CDR1 as SEHNR and CDR2 as FQNEAQ (reference sequence). The CDR3 spans 15 residues.

V is TRBV6-1 and J is TRBJ1-3, with no clear D. Germline CDR1 is MNHNS and CDR2 is SASEGT. V was pared by 0 bases and J by 0 bases, with 6 bases between. The CDR3 has 15 residues. The CDR3 protein is CASSEAIGSGNTIYF. In nucleotides, the CDR3 is TGTGCCAGCAGTGAAGCAATCGGCTCTGGAAACACCATATATTTT.

The chain joins TRBV5-1 to TRBJ1-3; D gene uncertain. Germline values: CDR1 SGHRS, CDR2 YFSETQ. V was shortened by 3 bases and J by 0 bases, with 7 bases between the two germline ends. CDR3 length: 14 amino acids. The CDR3 coding sequence is TGCGCCAGCAGCTCAGGCCTCTCTGGAAACACCATATATTTT. It specifies CASSSGLSGNTIYF.

The chain has TRBV4-1 and TRBJ2-7, with TRBD1 matching over 9 bases. With V trimmed by 4 bases and J by 3 bases, 7 bases remained unmatched. The CDR3 covers 15 residues. Germline CDR1 and CDR2: MGHRA and YSYEKL. Written as DNA, the CDR3 is TGCGCCAGCAGCCCGGACAGGGGTCTTAACTACGAGCAGTACTTC. It translates to CASSPDRGLNYEQYF.

The chain employs TRBV4-2 and TRBJ2-2; no clear D gene. The length of the CDR3 is 13 residues. Trimming took off 5 bases at V and 5 bases at J, with 9 bases between the two ends. The germline gives CDR1 LGHNA, CDR2 YNFKEQ. The CDR3 DNA reads as TGTGCCAGCAGCAATGGTCAGACCGGGGAGCTGTTTTTT. Its protein is CASSNGQTGELFF.

The genes are TRBV6-4 and TRBJ2-7; possibly TRBD1 for D (5 bases). Germline loops: CDR1 MRHNA, CDR2 SNTAGT. The V and J ends lost 2 bases and 2 bases respectively, with 7 bases between them. This CDR3 has 13 amino acids. The CDR3 loop reads CASSDDSPYEQYF. The CDR3 DNA is TGTGCCAGCAGTGACGACAGCCCCTACGAGCAGTACTTC.

The genes are TRBV10-3 and TRBJ2-7, with 8 bases identical to TRBD1. Trimming removed 10 bases from V and 4 bases from J; junction bases left unmatched: 6. Germline V gene data show CDR1 as ENHRY and CDR2 as SYGVKD. The CDR3 length is 12 residues. The CDR3 DNA reads as TGTGCCACCTCGACAGGGGTGTACGAGCAGTACTTC. It encodes CATSTGVYEQYF.

The genes are TRBV2 and TRBJ2-3; D perhaps matches TRBD2 (5 bases). The V end lost 3 bases, the J end lost 2 bases, and 9 bases lay between the germline ends. CDR3 size: 14 residues. In germline, CDR1 is SNHLY, CDR2 FYNNEI. The CDR3 nucleotides read TGTGCCAGCAGTGAGACTACCTCCACAGATACGCAGTATTTT. This encodes CASSETTSTDTQYF.

The J gene is TRBJ2-1, the V gene TRBV30; unclear D gene. Germline CDR1 and CDR2: GTSNPN and SVGIG (reference sequence). There are 15 residues in the CDR3. Trimming left V 0 bases short and J 1 base short, with 10 bases between. The CDR3 DNA reads TGTGCCTGGAGTGTCACAGTAAAATCCTACAATGAGCAGTTCTTC. Its translation: CAWSVTVKSYNEQFF.

The chain joins TRBV28 to TRBJ2-1; 7 positions agree with TRBD1. Germline CDR1 MDHEN, CDR2 SYDVKM. Trimming cost V 5 bases and J 1 base; bases outside gene matches: 8. The CDR3 has 16 amino acids. CDR3 DNA sequence: TGTGCCAGCAGTCGAACAGGGGCAGTATCCTACAATGAGCAGTTCTTC. This translates into CASSRTGAVSYNEQFF.

This chain connects TRBV7-4 to TRBJ2-7; 7 bases map to TRBD1. Germline assignment: CDR1 SGHVT and CDR2 SQSDAQ. This CDR3 region has 15 residues. With V trimmed by 5 bases and J by 0 bases, 7 bases remained unmatched. Here the CDR3 DNA reads TGTGCCAGCAGCCCGACGGACAGGAGCTCCTACGAGCAGTACTTC. It yields the protein CASSPTDRSSYEQYF.

This clone was picked up one time. The rearrangement links TRBV7-6 to TRBJ2-3; 7 positions match TRBD2. The V segment lost 0 bases and the J segment 1 base; nucleotides outside the gene matches: 1. This CDR3 has 15 residues. Germline CDR1 is SGHVS and CDR2 is FNYEAQ. The CDR3 here is CASSLASGGTDTQYF. The CDR3 DNA is TGTGCCAGCAGCTTAGCCAGCGGGGGCACAGATACGCAGTATTTT.